These T cell receptor beta chains were read from a single sample in a study of beta chain features in type 1 diabetes. Sequenced by immunoSEQ multiplex PCR; TCRdb stores in-frame clones only, minus some. Among almost 350,000 clones listed, roughly 9% were seen once. Source material: central memory CD4+ T cells from blood. Every receptor here comes from a man aged 25 to 40 with type 1 diabetes. The CDR3 runs from the conserved cysteine through the conserved F or W. D genes are given only for firm matches. Clone size is not always given. Where it is, it says once, few, many or a class for expanded clones.

J	V	D	size	DNA	CDR3
TRBJ2-3	TRBV7-9	-	few	TGTGCCAGCAGCCCAGTCGCTACGGATACGCAGTATTTT	CASSPVATDTQYF
TRBJ2-1	TRBV2	-	many	TGTGCCACCAACCAGGAGAACAATGAGCAGTTCTTC	CATNQENNEQFF
TRBJ2-5	TRBV9	-	many	TGTGCCAGCAGCGTAGGACAGATGAGGGAGACCCAGTACTTC	CASSVGQMRETQYF
TRBJ2-3	TRBV7-2	TRBD2	few	TGTGCCAGCAGCTTAGCGGGGCGGGGGTCAGATACGCAGTATTTT	CASSLAGRGSDTQYF
TRBJ1-2	TRBV7-9	TRBD1	-	TGCGCCAGCAGCCAAGATAGGACAGGCCTCTATGGCTACACCTTC	CASSQDRTGLYGYTF
TRBJ2-3	TRBV6-5	-	-	TGTGCCAGCAAAGGGGGTGGCACAGATACGCAGTATTTT	CASKGGGTDTQYF
TRBJ1-2	TRBV5-6	-	-	TGTGCCAGCAGCTTGGGAGTAGGGGGGTACACCTTC	CASSLGVGGYTF
TRBJ1-1	TRBV10-3	-	few	TGTGCCATCAGTGAAACGGCGAGAACTGAAGCTTTCTTT	CAISETARTEAFF
TRBJ2-7	TRBV7-8	TRBD1	few	TGTGCCAGCAGCCTCCGGGACAGTGACTCCTACGAGCAGTACTTC	CASSLRDSDSYEQYF
TRBJ2-2	TRBV30	TRBD1	-	TGTGCCTTGGACAGGGGGAACACCGGGGAGCTGTTTTTT	CALDRGNTGELFF
TRBJ2-3	TRBV2	TRBD2	-	TGTGCCAGCAGTCGCCTCTTCCGCGGGACTAGCGGGACAGATACGCAGTATTTT	CASSRLFRGTSGTDTQYF
TRBJ2-3	TRBV5-1	-	-	TGCGCCAGCAGCTTCGGTGGCGATGTCACAGATACGCAGTATTTT	CASSFGGDVTDTQYF
TRBJ2-3	TRBV5-4	-	many	TGTGCCAGCAGCCTGGCAGGGGCGATGACAGATACGCAGTATTTT	CASSLAGAMTDTQYF
TRBJ2-5	TRBV2	TRBD1	few	TGTGCCAGCAGTGAGGGACAGGAAGAGACCCAGTACTTC	CASSEGQEETQYF
TRBJ2-2	TRBV9	-	-	TGTGCCAGCAGCTCTGAAGGTCGGGACACCGGGGAGCTGTTTTTT	CASSSEGRDTGELFF
TRBJ1-1	TRBV5-6	TRBD1	-	TGTGCCAGCAGCTCGCCTGGACAGGGGAACACTGAAGCTTTCTTT	CASSSPGQGNTEAFF
TRBJ1-6	TRBV29-1	-	few	TGCAGCGTACGAGCAAGGACAGATAATTCACCCCTCCACTTT	CSVRARTDNSPLHF
TRBJ1-3	TRBV25-1	-	few	TGTGCCAGCAGTGAATCCGGAAACACCATATATTTT	CASSESGNTIYF
TRBJ2-7	TRBV25-1	-	-	TGTGCCAGCAGTGAAATAGACTGGCACTTC	CASSEIDWHF
TRBJ1-5	TRBV9	-	few	TGTGCCAGCAGCGCCGAGGTCGGGGTATCTGGCAATCAGCCCCAGCATTTT	CASSAEVGVSGNQPQHF
TRBJ1-4	TRBV11-2	-	few	TGTGCCAGCAGCTTAGGGACGTCCGAGGGAGAAAAACTGTTTTTT	CASSLGTSEGEKLFF
TRBJ2-1	TRBV7-2	-	many	TGTGCCAGCAGCCGAGATGCTAGCCCCTCCTACAATGAGCAGTTCTTC	CASSRDASPSYNEQFF
TRBJ2-3	TRBV7-9	-	few	TGTGCCAGCAGCTTCCTGTCCGTAGCGTCTAGCACAGATACGCAGTATTTT	CASSFLSVASSTDTQYF
TRBJ1-6	TRBV6-1	TRBD1	-	TGTGCCAGCAGACAGGGGGCGAATAATTCACCCCTCCACTTT	CASRQGANNSPLHF
TRBJ1-4	TRBV30	-	-	TGTGCCTGGAGTACGGAGGGGGAAAAACTGTTTTTT	CAWSTEGEKLFF
TRBJ2-3	TRBV6-1	TRBD2	many	TGTGCCAGCAGTGTCGGACTAGCGGGGGGTCCAGATACGCAGTATTTT	CASSVGLAGGPDTQYF
TRBJ2-5	TRBV4-3	-	few	TGCGCCAGCAGCCAAGTGGAGGGCGGGACCCAGTACTTC	CASSQVEGGTQYF
TRBJ1-1	TRBV9	-	few	TGTGCCAGCAGCGTAGAAATCGGGAACACTGAAGCTTTCTTT	CASSVEIGNTEAFF
TRBJ1-6	TRBV7-2	-	few	TGTGCCAGCAGCTTAGACGGGAGGCGTTCACCCCTCCACTTT	CASSLDGRRSPLHF
TRBJ2-3	TRBV10-3	TRBD2	few	TGTGCCATCAGAGAAGCGGGGGGGACAGATACGCAGTATTTT	CAIREAGGTDTQYF
TRBJ1-2	TRBV7-9	-	few	TGTGCCAGCAGCTTTCCCGACAGGTTTAGCGGTGGCTACACCTTC	CASSFPDRFSGGYTF
TRBJ2-5	TRBV27	-	-	TGTGCCAGCAGTTTATCAACGGGGGAAGCCCAGTACTTC	CASSLSTGEAQYF
TRBJ2-4	TRBV7-9	-	many	TGTGCCACAGATGCTGCGAATCGGAAACTGCGCATTCAGTACTTC	CATDAANRKLRIQYF
TRBJ2-5	TRBV30	-	few	TGTGCCTGGAAGAAACAGGCGGGGTGGGAGACCCAGTACTTC	CAWKKQAGWETQYF
TRBJ2-2	TRBV4-3	TRBD1	-	TGCGCCAGCAGCCAAGAAGCAGGGGGCACCGGGGAGCTGTTTTTT	CASSQEAGGTGELFF
TRBJ2-5	TRBV6-5	-	-	TGTGCCAGCAGTTACCCCGGGGGACAAGAGACCCAGTACTTC	CASSYPGGQETQYF
TRBJ2-7	TRBV7-2	-	few	TGTGCCAGCAGCTTAGATCCCGGGACGACCTACGAGCAGTACTTC	CASSLDPGTTYEQYF
TRBJ1-2	TRBV5-6	-	-	TGTGCCAGCAGCTTGAGGGGTGGCTACACCTTC	CASSLRGGYTF
TRBJ2-5	TRBV7-6	TRBD2	-	TGTGCCAGCAGCACGAGCGGGGGGCGCCTTTCCCAGTACTTC	CASSTSGGRLSQYF
TRBJ1-2	TRBV2	TRBD1	few	TGTGCCAGCACCCCCCAGGGGGGACAGGCGTATGGCTACACCTTC	CASTPQGGQAYGYTF
TRBJ1-6	TRBV30	TRBD1	-	TGTGCCTGGCCACAGGGGGCCCCGCGGCATAATTCACCCCTCCACTTT	CAWPQGAPRHNSPLHF
TRBJ2-7	TRBV27	-	-	TGTGCCAGCAGCCGGTACCAGGTGAACGAGCAGTACTTC	CASSRYQVNEQYF
TRBJ2-1	TRBV7-8	-	-	TGTGCCAGCAGCTTAGGATGGAGCTCCTACAATGAGCAGTTCTTC	CASSLGWSSYNEQFF
TRBJ1-2	TRBV5-4	TRBD1	few	TGTGCCAGCAGCTCTGCGAGGGACAGGAGAGGTGGCTACACCTTC	CASSSARDRRGGYTF